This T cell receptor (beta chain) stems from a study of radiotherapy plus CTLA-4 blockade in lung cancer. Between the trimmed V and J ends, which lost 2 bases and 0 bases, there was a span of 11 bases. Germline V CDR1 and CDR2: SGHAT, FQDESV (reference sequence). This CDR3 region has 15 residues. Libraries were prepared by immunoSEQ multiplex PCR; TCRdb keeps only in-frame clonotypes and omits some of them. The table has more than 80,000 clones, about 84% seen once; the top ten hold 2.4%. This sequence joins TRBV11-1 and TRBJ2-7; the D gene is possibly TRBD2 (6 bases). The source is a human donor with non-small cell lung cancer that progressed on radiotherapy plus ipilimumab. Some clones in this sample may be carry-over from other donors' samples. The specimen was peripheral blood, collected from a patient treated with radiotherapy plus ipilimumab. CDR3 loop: CASSLSGSGSYEQYF. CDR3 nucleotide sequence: TGTGCCAGCAGCTTAAGTGGTAGCGGCTCCTACGAGCAGTACTTC.